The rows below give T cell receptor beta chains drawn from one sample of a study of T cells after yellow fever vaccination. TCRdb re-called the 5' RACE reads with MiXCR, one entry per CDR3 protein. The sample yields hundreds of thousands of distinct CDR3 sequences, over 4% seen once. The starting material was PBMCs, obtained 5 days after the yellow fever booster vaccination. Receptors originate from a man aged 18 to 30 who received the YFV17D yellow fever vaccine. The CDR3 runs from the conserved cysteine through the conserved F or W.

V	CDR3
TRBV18	CASSWEIRQPQHF
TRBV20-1	CSARADRYNEQFF
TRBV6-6	CASSGHRGTTNEKLFF
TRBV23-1	CASSHSRDSTDTQYF
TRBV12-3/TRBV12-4	CASSFGQSSYNEQFF
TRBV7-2	CASSENPGQNYEQYF
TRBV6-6	CASSYNPITEGSYNSPLHF
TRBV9	CASSVGRSSYNEQFF
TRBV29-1	CSVAAGGNQPQHF
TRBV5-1	CASSGGGQGNEKLFF
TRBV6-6	CASSHAGIYSNQPQHF
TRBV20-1	CSASRSGRTYNEQFF
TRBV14	CASSQERRRHPNYGYTF
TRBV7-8	CASSSEPQETQYF
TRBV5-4	CASSLKSPTDTQYF
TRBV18	CASSSYTGKLFEKLFF
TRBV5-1	CASSFPGADTQYF
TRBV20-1	CSASGGNSYNEQFF
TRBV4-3	CASSQDGGQGTYGYTF
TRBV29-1	CSAAAFMNTEAFF
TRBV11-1	CASSLRWGKTANTEAFF
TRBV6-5	CASAAFGTAYGYTF
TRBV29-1	CSVVPGRTGYGYTF
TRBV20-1	CSARLAGPNTEAFF
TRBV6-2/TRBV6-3	CASSYSITVRGNTQYF
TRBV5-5	CASSLWTGINSPLHF
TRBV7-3	CASSLTGGRNEQFF
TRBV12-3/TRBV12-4	CASSRQSNYGYTF
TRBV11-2	CASSLGAIVEQYF
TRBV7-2	CASSLGMGQPYEQYF
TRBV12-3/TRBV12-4	CASSSGPGNTIYF
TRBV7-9	CASSLRGANEKLFF
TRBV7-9	CASSLAPQGGRETQYF